In its sample, the clone carrying this T cell receptor (beta chain) was seen a few times. Antigen unknown. This sample is part of a study of T cell responses to AZD1222 COVID-19 vaccine. General study points: Unmutated variant regions are reportedly targeted by nearly half of spike-specific TCRs. Spike-specific TCR depth and breadth grew after two AZD1222 doses.

There are 14 residues in the CDR3. The J segment lost 2 bases and the V segment lost 8 bases, leaving 7 bases of the junction unmatched. Germline V gene lookup returns CDR1 SGHAT and CDR2 FQNNGV. Some clones are missing from TCRdb's copy, which holds only in-frame ones; the method was immunoSEQ multiplex PCR. The table shows tens of thousands of clones, with about 83% occurring only once. The chain has TRBV11-2 and TRBJ2-7; 9 bases are shared with TRBD1. Sequencing used peripheral blood, obtained on day 0 of AZD1222 vaccination. This clonotype originated in an adult in good health. The DNA for the CDR3 is TGTGCCAGCGGGTGGACAGGGGAGACCTACGAGCAGTACTTC. This encodes CASGWTGETYEQYF.